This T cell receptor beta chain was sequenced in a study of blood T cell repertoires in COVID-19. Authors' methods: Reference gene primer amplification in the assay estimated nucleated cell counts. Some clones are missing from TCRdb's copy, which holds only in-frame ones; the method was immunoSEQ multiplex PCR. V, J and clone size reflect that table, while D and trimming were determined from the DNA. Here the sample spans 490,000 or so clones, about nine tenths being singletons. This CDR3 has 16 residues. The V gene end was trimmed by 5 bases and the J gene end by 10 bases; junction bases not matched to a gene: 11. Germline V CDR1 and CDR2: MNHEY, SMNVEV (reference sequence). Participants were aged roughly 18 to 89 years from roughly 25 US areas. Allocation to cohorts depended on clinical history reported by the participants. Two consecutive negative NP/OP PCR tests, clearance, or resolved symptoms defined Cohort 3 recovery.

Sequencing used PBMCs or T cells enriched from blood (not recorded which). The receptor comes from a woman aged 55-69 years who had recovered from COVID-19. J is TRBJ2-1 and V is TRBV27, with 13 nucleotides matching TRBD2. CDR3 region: CASSLITSGGAREQFF. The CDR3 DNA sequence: TGTGCCAGCAGTCTGATTACTAGCGGGGGGGCCAGGGAGCAGTTCTTC.